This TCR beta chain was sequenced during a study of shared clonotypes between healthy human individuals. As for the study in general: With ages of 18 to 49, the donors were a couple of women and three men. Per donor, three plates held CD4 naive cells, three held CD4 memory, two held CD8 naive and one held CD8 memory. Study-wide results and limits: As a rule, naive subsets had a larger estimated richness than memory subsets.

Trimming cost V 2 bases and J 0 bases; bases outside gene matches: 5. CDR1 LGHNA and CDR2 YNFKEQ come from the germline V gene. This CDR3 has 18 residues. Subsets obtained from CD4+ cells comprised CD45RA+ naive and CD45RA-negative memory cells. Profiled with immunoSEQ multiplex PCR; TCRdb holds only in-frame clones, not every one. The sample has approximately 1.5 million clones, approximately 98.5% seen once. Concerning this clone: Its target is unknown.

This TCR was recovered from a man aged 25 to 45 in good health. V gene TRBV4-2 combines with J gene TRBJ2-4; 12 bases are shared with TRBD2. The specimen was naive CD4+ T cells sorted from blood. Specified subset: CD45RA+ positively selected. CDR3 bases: TGTGCCAGCAGCCAACTGACTAGCGGGAGCGTAGCCAAAAACATTCAGTACTTC. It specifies CASSQLTSGSVAKNIQYF.